The present T cell receptor (beta chain) was sequenced within a study of cytomegalovirus exposure and HLA in healthy donors. Each donor's status was that of a healthy bone marrow donor. Turning to this clone: Antigen: not known.

Study-wide points: Diagnosis of cytomegalovirus status made by the classifier reportedly showed high specificity and sensitivity. Common viral pathogens seemed to be connected with several of the most significant clusters, according to a later analysis.

Both 60 Vbeta primers and 13 Jbeta primers went into the PCR. Data came from immunoSEQ multiplex PCR; TCRdb stores just in-frame clones and leaves some out. Among some 170,000 clones, about 80% were seen once, and the ten largest hold roughly 0.99%. The V gene's germline CDR1 is SEHNR and CDR2 FQNEAQ (reference sequence). The CDR3 runs 18 residues. The J segment lost 1 base and the V segment lost 6 bases, leaving 15 bases of the junction unmatched. The specimen sequenced was PBMCs. The chain recombines TRBV7-9 with TRBJ1-1; 9 nucleotides match TRBD1. This TCR was recovered from a woman aged 40 to 49 in good health and CMV-seronegative. The DNA for the CDR3 is TGTGCCAGCAGGGGGAGGGACAGGGAAAAATTCCCGAACACTGAAGCTTTCTTT. It encodes CASRGRDREKFPNTEAFF.